This T cell receptor beta chain was profiled in a study of follicular helper T cells after annual influenza vaccination. As for the study in general: Sampling occurred days 0, 7 and 28 after each influenza vaccination. Study-level findings and limits: ICOS-CD38- cTfh most often held earlier Day 7 ICOS+CD38+ clones. ICOS+CD38+ cTfh clonality change tracked circulating plasmablast frequency change.

TCRB was sequenced at Survey level resolution. Some clones are missing from TCRdb's copy, which holds only in-frame ones; the method was immunoSEQ multiplex PCR. The sample lists approximately 15,000 clones, 78% occurring once. Deletions cut 1 base from V and 3 bases from J, with 10 bases between. Germline V lookup: CDR1 SGHRS, CDR2 YFSETQ. The CDR3 extends over 14 amino acids. Specified time point: 2015-2016 season, pre-vaccination. As for this clone: The antigen is not known.

This TCR was recovered from an adult who received the influenza vaccine. The sample was CXCR5- memory CD4+ T cells sorted from blood, taken on the day of influenza vaccination. This chain connects TRBV5-1 to TRBJ2-5; possibly TRBD2 for D (6 bases). CDR3 sequence reads: CASSLFPGEETQYF. DNA of the CDR3: TGCGCCAGCAGCTTGTTCCCGGGGGAAGAGACCCAGTACTTC.